The 18 T cell receptor beta chains below all came from one sample that was sequenced in a study of vaccination and CD4 T cells after COVID-19. Their recognized antigens are unknown. At the Johns Hopkins FTIC core, DNA taken from cultured CD4+ T cells was sequenced by way of the Oncomine TCR Beta short-read assay. TCRdb re-derived calls from the PCR reads in MiXCR, one entry per CDR3 protein. The sample contains under 20,000 distinct CDR3 sequences, 70% to 80% of which appear only once. Treatment indicated: approximately nine-day PBMC culture with coronavirus spike peptide pools or control peptides (ViraFEST assay). Specimen: CD4+ T cells from blood, cultured in vitro. The origin of the receptors is a human donor who had recovered from COVID-19.

Only a few counts were recorded for this clonotype. This chain connects TRBV7-2 to TRBJ1-2, with 7 bases matching TRBD1. The CDR3 totals 15 residues. Trimming at V came to 0 bases and at J to 4 bases, leaving 5 bases not matched to a gene. Germline V gene data show CDR1 as SGHTA and CDR2 as FQGNSA. The CDR3 region has the DNA TGTGCCAGCAGCTTAGCGAATGGACAGGCCTATGGCTACACCTTC. It is translated as CASSLANGQAYGYTF.

This clonotype is labeled as medium-sized. The chain is built from TRBV7-3 and TRBJ1-2; D may be TRBD1 (6 bases). The germline V and J ends were trimmed by 5 bases and 8 bases, with 15 bases remaining between them. Germline assignment: CDR1 SGHTA and CDR2 FQGTGA. The CDR3 covers 13 residues. CDR3 bases: TGTGCCAGCAGCCCTGGCGGGGGCGGGGGCTACACCTTC. This encodes CASSPGGGGGYTF.

The chain combines TRBV6-5 with TRBJ2-3, with 14 nucleotides matching TRBD2. Trimming removed 4 bases from V and 7 bases from J; junction bases left unmatched: 4. CDR3 size: 15 residues. The germline V gene has CDR1 MNHEY and CDR2 SVGAGI. CDR3 sequence: CASSSRTSGRYTQYF. Written as DNA, the CDR3 is TGTGCCAGCAGTTCCCGGACTAGCGGGAGGTATACGCAGTATTTT.

In regard to this clonotype: Germline is not matched at one junction end, which may reflect a read error. CDR3 sequence: CASSMTTSPLSF. DNA for the CDR3: TGTGCCAGTAGTATGACAACTAGCCCTCTTTCTTTC. This chain links TRBV19 with TRBJ2-7; D may be TRBD2 (6 bases). The V gene's germline CDR1 is LNHDA and CDR2 SQIVND (reference sequence). The CDR3 consists of 12 residues.

The CDR3 sequence is CASSRDREGNSPLHF. CDR3 bases: TGTGCCAGCAGCCGTGACAGGGAGGGTAATTCACCCCTCCACTTT. V is TRBV2 and J is TRBJ1-6; TRBD1 agrees at 7 bases. V gave up 6 bases and J gave up 6 bases; unmatched junction bases: 8. This CDR3 contains 15 residues. CDR1 and CDR2 (germline): SNHLY, FYNNEI.

This chain uses TRBV6-1 with TRBJ2-5; 7 bases match TRBD2. The V gene end was trimmed by 1 base and the J gene end by 5 bases; junction bases not matched to a gene: 13. The germline V gene has CDR1 MNHNS and CDR2 SASEGT. CDR3 size: 17 residues. For the CDR3, the DNA is TGTGCCAGCAGTGAAGGGTGGGGCGGGAGAGCAGCCGAGACCCAGTACTTC. Translation gives CASSEGWGGRAAETQYF.

This clonotype was seen once. The V call is TRBV7-2, the J call TRBJ1-2, with D uncertain. This CDR3 spans 11 amino acids. Germline V gives CDR1 SGHTA, CDR2 FQGNSA. V was cut by 5 bases and J by 11 bases, with 12 bases left in between. This CDR3 is CASSNFPLYTF. In nucleotides, the CDR3 is TGTGCCAGCAGCAACTTCCCCCTGTACACCTTC.

V and J are TRBV27 and TRBJ2-3; TRBD1 aligns across 8 bases. The V gene's germline CDR1 is MNHEY and CDR2 SMNVEV (reference sequence). The junction had 12 bases not matched to a gene; V was cut back by 4 bases and J by 3 bases. The CDR3 is 17 amino acids. Here the CDR3 reads CASSSIGRQGMTDTQYF. The CDR3 region has the DNA TGTGCCAGCAGTTCTATTGGGCGACAGGGGATGACAGATACGCAGTATTTT.

This chain links TRBV30 with TRBJ1-2; D ambiguous. V lost 3 bases and J 5 bases, leaving 10 bases between the germline ends. The CDR3 is 12 amino acids. Germline assignment: CDR1 GTSNPN and CDR2 SVGIG (reference sequence). CDR3 bases: TGTGCCTGGAGCCTGCCAGGATATGGCTACACCTTC. It specifies CAWSLPGYGYTF.

The chain employs TRBV6-2 or TRBV6-3 and TRBJ2-2; D is unresolved. The CDR3 loop spans 12 amino acids. The V gene's germline CDR1 is MNHEY and CDR2 SVGEGT. The V end was cut by 7 bases, the J end by 6 bases, with 9 bases between. The CDR3, as DNA: TGTGCCAGCAACGTAGTGTCCGGGGAGCTGTTTTTT. This gives the protein CASNVVSGELFF.

This clonotype appeared a few times. The chain links TRBV6-5 to TRBJ1-5; no definite D call. The CDR3 is 14 residues long. The V end was cut by 4 bases, the J end by 0 bases, with 7 bases between. Germline V gene data show CDR1 as MNHEY and CDR2 as SVGAGI. The CDR3 sequence is CASSSWGSNQPQHF. CDR3 DNA: TGTGCCAGCAGTTCCTGGGGTAGCAATCAGCCCCAGCATTTT.

V and J are TRBV20-1 and TRBJ1-3, with no clear D. CDR1 and CDR2 (germline): DFQATT, SNEGSKA (reference sequence). With 0 bases removed from V and 2 bases from J, the gap between germline ends came to 11 bases. The CDR3 length is 15 residues. The CDR3 DNA sequence: TGCAGTGCTAGAGATCCCAGAGGTGCTGGAAACACCATATATTTT. Its protein is CSARDPRGAGNTIYF.

The gene calls are TRBV7-2 and TRBJ1-1; D call uncertain. The CDR3 runs to 13 residues. Germline CDR1 SGHTA, CDR2 FQGNSA. V lost 1 base to trimming and J lost 2 bases, with 5 bases between them. For the CDR3, the DNA is TGTGCCAGCAGCTTAGTTCCAAACACTGAAGCTTTCTTT. Amino acid sequence: CASSLVPNTEAFF.

V gene TRBV28 combines with J gene TRBJ1-2; TRBD1 matches 11 bases. The trim removed 5 bases at V and 8 bases at J, leaving 4 bases unmatched. Germline-derived CDR1 and CDR2 are MDHEN and SYDVKM. The length of the CDR3 is 13 residues. CDR3 nucleotide sequence: TGTGCCAGCAGTACGGGACAGGGGGAGGGCTACACCTTC. Translation gives CASSTGQGEGYTF.

This chain uses TRBV20-1 with TRBJ2-1, with TRBD2 matching 8 bases. The germline gives CDR1 DFQATT, CDR2 SNEGSKA (reference sequence). The trim removed 4 bases at V and 8 bases at J, leaving 10 bases unmatched. CDR3 length equals 14 residues. The CDR3 nucleotides are TGCAGTGCTATTATCACGGGAGGGCCTTATGAGCAGTTCTTC. Translating gives CSAIITGGPYEQFF.

The chain joins TRBV20-1 to TRBJ2-2; D is unresolved. This CDR3 is 13 amino acids long. Germline V gene data show CDR1 as DFQATT and CDR2 as SNEGSKA (reference sequence). The ends were cut back, 1 base at V and 6 bases at J, with 9 bases in the middle. CDR3 amino acids: CSARGLLPGELFF. CDR3 coding DNA: TGCAGTGCTAGAGGGCTACTGCCCGGGGAGCTGTTTTTT.

The rearrangement joins TRBV7-2 to TRBJ1-2, with D uncertain. The CDR3 has 15 residues. Germline values: CDR1 SGHTA, CDR2 FQGNSA. Trimming removed 5 bases at V and 6 bases at J, with 19 bases between. The CDR3 protein is CASSTYLGGDHGYTF. The CDR3 coding sequence is TGTGCCAGCAGCACATACTTAGGCGGGGATCATGGCTACACCTTC. Looking up the rest from reference TRBV7-2 and TRBJ1-2 gives the full variable domain: GAGVSQSPSNKVTEKGKDVELRCDPISGHTALYWYRQSLGQGLEFLIYFQGNSAPDKSGLPSDRFSAERTGGSVSTLTIQRTQQEDSAVYLCASSTYLGGDHGYTFGSGTRLTVV.

The chain uses TRBV20-1 and TRBJ1-1, with D possibly matching TRBD1 (5 bases). CDR3 length: 12 residues. The germline V and J ends were trimmed by 4 bases and 6 bases, with 12 bases remaining between them. Germline CDR1 reads DFQATT; CDR2 reads SNEGSKA (reference sequence). CDR3 sequence: CSAKNLGAEAFF. CDR3 nucleotide sequence: TGCAGTGCTAAAAACCTGGGGGCTGAAGCTTTCTTT.